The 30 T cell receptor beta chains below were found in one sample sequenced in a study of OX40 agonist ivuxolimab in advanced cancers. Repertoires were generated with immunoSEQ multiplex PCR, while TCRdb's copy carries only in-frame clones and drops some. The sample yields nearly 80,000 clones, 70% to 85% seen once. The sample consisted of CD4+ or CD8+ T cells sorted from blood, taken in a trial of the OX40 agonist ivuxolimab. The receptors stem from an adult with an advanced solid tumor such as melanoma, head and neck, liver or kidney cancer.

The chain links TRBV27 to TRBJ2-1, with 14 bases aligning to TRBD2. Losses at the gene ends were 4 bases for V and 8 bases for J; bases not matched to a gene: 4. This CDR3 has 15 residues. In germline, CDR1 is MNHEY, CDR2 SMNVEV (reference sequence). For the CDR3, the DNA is TGTGCCAGCAGTTCCGGGACTAGCGGGAGAGATGAGCAGTTCTTC. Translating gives CASSSGTSGRDEQFF.

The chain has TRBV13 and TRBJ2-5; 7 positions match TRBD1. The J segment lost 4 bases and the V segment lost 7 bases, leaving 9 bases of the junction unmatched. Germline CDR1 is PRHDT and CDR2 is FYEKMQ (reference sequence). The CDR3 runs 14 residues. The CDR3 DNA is TGTGCCAGCACTTCGACGGGGACAGCAGAGACCCAGTACTTC. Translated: CASTSTGTAETQYF.

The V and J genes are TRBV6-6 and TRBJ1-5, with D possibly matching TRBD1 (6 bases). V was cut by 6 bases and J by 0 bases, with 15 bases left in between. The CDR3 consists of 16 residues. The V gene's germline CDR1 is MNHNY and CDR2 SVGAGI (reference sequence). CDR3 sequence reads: CASSPKGGYSNQPQHF. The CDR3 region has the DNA TGTGCCAGCAGCCCAAAGGGGGGCTATAGCAATCAGCCCCAGCATTTT.

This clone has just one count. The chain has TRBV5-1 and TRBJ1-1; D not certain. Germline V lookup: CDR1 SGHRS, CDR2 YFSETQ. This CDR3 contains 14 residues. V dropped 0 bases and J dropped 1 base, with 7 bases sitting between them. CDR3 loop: CASSLAVTNTEAFF. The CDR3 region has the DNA TGCGCCAGCAGCTTGGCCGTCACGAACACTGAAGCTTTCTTT.

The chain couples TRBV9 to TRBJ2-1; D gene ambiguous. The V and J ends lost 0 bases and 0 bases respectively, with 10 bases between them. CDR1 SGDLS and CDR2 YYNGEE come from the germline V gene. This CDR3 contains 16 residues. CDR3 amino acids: CASSVARSSSYNEQFF. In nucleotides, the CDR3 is TGTGCCAGCAGCGTAGCGCGGAGTAGCTCCTACAATGAGCAGTTCTTC.

CDR3 residues: CASSLGTQYF. The CDR3 DNA reads TGTGCCAGCAGTTTAGGGACCCAGTACTTC. The V and J genes are TRBV27 and TRBJ2-5, with D unclear. Germline CDR1 is MNHEY and CDR2 is SMNVEV (reference sequence). The CDR3 runs to 10 residues. V shed 2 bases and J shed 7 bases, with 2 bases lying between them.

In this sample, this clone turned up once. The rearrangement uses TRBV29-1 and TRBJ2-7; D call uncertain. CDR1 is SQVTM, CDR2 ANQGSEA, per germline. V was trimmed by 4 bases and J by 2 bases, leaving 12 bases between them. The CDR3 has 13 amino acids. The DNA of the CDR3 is TGCAGCGTTGTGTTGACGGCGACCTACGAGCAGTACTTC. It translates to CSVVLTATYEQYF.

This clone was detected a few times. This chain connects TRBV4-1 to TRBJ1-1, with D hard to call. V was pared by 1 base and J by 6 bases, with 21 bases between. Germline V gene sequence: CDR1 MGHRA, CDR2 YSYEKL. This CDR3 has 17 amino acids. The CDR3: CASSQGMGLRLSAEAFF. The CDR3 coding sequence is TGCGCCAGCAGCCAAGGAATGGGCCTACGTCTCAGCGCTGAAGCTTTCTTT.

The CDR3 DNA sequence: TGCGCCAGCAGTCCTACCGGGACAGTGAACACCGGGGAGCTGTTTTTT. It specifies CASSPTGTVNTGELFF. This chain joins TRBV10-2 and TRBJ2-2; 7 bases fit TRBD1. Unmatched junction bases numbered 7, after V lost 5 bases and J lost 1 base. Germline V gene sequence: CDR1 WSHSY, CDR2 SAAADI. The CDR3 has 16 amino acids.

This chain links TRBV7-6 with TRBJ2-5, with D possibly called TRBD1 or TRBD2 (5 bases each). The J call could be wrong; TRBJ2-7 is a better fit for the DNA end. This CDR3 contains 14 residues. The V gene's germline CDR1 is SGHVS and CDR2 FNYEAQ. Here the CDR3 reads CASSLGDDSYEQYF. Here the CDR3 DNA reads TGTGCCAGCAGCTTAGGGGACGACTCCTACGAGCAGTACTTC.

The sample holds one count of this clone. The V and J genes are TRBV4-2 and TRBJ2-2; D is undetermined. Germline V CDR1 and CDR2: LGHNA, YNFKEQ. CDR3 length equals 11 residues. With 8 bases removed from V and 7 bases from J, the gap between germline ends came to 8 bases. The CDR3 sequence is CASGIYGELFF. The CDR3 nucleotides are TGTGCCAGCGGGATTTACGGGGAGCTGTTTTTT.

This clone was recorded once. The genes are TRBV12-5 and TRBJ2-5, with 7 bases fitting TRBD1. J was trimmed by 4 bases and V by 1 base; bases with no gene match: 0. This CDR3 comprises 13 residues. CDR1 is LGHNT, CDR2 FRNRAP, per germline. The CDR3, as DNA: TGTGCTAGTGGTTTGGCAGGGGGAGAGACCCAGTACTTC. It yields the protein CASGLAGGETQYF.

Written as DNA, the CDR3 is TGTGCCAGCAGCGCGGGAGGGGCTTTCCAAGAGACCCAGTACTTC. Translation: CASSAGGAFQETQYF. This chain links TRBV5-4 with TRBJ2-5; TRBD2 matches at 9 bases. Germline trimming cut 4 bases from V and 1 base from J; bases unmatched to any gene: 5. Germline loops: CDR1 SGHNT, CDR2 YYREEE (reference sequence). The CDR3 extends over 15 amino acids.

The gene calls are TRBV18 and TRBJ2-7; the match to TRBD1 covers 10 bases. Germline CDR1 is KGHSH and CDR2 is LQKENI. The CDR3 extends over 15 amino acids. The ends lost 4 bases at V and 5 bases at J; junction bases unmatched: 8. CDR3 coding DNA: TGTGCCAGCTCACGACAGGGGGCATTGGGAAACGAGCAGTACTTC. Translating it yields CASSRQGALGNEQYF.

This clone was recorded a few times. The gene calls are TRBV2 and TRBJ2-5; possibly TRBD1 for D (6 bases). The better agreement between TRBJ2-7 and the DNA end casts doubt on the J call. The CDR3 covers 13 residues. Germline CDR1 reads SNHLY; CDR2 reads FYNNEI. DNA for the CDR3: TGTGCCAGCAGGAAGGGACAATTTGACGAGCAGTACTTC. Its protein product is CASRKGQFDEQYF.

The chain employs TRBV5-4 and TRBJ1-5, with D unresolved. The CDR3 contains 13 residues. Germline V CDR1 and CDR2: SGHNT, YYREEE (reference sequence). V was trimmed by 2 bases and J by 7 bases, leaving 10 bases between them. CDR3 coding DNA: TGTGCCAGCAGCTTCTCCCCCTCCCAGCCCCAGCATTTT. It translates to CASSFSPSQPQHF.

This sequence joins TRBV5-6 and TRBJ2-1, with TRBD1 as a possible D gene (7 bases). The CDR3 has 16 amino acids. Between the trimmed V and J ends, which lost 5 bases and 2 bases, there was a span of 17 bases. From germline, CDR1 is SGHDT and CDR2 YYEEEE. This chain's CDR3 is CASSYQGGATYNEQFF. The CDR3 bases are TGTGCCAGCAGTTACCAGGGGGGAGCTACCTACAATGAGCAGTTCTTC.

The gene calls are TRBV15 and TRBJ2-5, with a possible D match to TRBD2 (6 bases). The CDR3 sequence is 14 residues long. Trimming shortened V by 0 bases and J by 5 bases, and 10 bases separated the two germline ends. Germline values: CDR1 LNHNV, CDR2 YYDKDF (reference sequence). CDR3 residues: CATSRDPGEETQYF. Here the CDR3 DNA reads TGTGCCACCAGCAGAGATCCGGGGGAGGAGACCCAGTACTTC. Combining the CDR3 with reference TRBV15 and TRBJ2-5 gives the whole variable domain DAMVIQNPRYQVTQFGKPVTLSCSQTLNHNVMYWYQQKSSQAPKLLFHYYDKDFNNEADTPDNFQSRRPNTSFCFLDIRSPGLGDTAMYLCATSRDPGEETQYFGPGTRLLVL.

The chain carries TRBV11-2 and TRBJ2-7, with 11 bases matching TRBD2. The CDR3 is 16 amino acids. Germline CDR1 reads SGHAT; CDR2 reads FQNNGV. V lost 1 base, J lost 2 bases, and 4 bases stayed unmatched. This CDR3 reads CASSLGETSGTYEQYF. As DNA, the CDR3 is TGTGCCAGCAGCTTAGGGGAGACTAGCGGGACCTACGAGCAGTACTTC.

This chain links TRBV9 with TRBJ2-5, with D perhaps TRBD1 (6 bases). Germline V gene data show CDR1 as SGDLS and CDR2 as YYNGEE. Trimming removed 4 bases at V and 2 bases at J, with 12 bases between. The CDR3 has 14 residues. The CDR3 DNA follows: TGTGCCAGCAGCAACGACAGGCGACAAGAGACCCAGTACTTC. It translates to CASSNDRRQETQYF.

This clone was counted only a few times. As DNA, the CDR3 is TGTGCCAGCAGCCGTAACAATCTAACACCCCTCCACTTT. As protein: CASSRNNLTPLHF. The genes are TRBV14 and TRBJ1-6, with no clear D. Trimming pared 4 bases from V and 11 bases from J, leaving 12 bases between. The germline V gene encodes CDR1 SGHDN and CDR2 FVKESK. The CDR3 totals 13 residues.

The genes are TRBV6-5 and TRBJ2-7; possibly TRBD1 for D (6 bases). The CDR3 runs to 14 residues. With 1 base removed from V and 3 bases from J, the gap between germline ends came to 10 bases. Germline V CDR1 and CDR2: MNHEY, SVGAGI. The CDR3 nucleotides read TGTGCCAGCAGTTACTTTGGACAGAACTACGAGCAGTACTTC. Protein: CASSYFGQNYEQYF.

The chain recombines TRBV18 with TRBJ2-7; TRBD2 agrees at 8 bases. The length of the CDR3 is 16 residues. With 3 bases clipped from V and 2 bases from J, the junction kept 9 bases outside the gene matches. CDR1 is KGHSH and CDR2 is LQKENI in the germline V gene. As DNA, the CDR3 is TGTGCCAGCTCACCCTCCGGGAGGGGGACACCCTACGAGCAGTACTTC. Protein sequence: CASSPSGRGTPYEQYF.

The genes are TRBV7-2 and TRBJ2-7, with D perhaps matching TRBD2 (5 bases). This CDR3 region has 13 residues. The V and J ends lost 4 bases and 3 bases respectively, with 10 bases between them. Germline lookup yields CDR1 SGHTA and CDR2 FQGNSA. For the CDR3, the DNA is TGTGCCAGCAGCTCCCCTAGCAGCTACGAGCAGTACTTC. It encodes CASSSPSSYEQYF. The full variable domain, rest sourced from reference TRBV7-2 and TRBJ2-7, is GAGVSQSPSNKVTEKGKDVELRCDPISGHTALYWYRQSLGQGLEFLIYFQGNSAPDKSGLPSDRFSAERTGGSVSTLTIQRTQQEDSAVYLCASSSPSSYEQYFGPGTRLTVT.

The CDR3 loop reads CASRSGYTEAFF. The CDR3 DNA is TGTGCCAGCAGGTCGGGATACACTGAAGCTTTCTTT. The V and J genes are TRBV6-5 and TRBJ1-1, with D uncertain. CDR3 length equals 12 residues. Trimming shortened V by 6 bases and J by 3 bases, and 8 bases separated the two germline ends. Germline CDR1 and CDR2: MNHEY and SVGAGI.

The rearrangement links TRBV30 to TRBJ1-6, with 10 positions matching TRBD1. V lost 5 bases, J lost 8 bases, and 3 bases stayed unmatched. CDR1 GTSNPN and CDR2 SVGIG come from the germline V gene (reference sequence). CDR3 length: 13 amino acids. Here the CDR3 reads CAWGGQGYSPLHF. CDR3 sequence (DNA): TGTGCCTGGGGGGGACAGGGGTATTCACCCCTCCACTTT.

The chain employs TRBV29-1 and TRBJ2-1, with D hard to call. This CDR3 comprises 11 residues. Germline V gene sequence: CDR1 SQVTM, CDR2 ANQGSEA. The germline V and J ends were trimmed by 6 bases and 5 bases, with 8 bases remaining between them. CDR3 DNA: TGCAGCGTAAGACAAAACAATGAGCAGTTCTTC. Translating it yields CSVRQNNEQFF.

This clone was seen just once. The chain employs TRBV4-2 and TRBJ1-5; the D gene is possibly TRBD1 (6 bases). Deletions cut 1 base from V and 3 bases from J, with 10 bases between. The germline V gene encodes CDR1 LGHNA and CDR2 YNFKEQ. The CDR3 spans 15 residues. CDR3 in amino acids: CASSQAGGHNQPQHF. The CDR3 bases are TGTGCCAGCAGCCAAGCCGGGGGCCACAATCAGCCCCAGCATTTT.

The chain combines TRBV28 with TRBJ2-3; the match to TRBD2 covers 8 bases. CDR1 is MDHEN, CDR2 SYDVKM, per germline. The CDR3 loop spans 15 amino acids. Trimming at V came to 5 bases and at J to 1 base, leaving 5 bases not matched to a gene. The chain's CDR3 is CASSLPAGGTDTQYF. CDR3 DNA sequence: TGTGCCAGCAGTCTCCCAGCGGGAGGCACAGATACGCAGTATTTT.

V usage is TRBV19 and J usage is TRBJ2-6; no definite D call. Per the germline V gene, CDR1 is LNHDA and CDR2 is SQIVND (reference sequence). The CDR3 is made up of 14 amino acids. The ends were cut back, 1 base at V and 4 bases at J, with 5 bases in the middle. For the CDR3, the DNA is TGTGCCAGTAGTATAGGGCTGGGGGCCAACGTCCTGACTTTC. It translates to CASSIGLGANVLTF.